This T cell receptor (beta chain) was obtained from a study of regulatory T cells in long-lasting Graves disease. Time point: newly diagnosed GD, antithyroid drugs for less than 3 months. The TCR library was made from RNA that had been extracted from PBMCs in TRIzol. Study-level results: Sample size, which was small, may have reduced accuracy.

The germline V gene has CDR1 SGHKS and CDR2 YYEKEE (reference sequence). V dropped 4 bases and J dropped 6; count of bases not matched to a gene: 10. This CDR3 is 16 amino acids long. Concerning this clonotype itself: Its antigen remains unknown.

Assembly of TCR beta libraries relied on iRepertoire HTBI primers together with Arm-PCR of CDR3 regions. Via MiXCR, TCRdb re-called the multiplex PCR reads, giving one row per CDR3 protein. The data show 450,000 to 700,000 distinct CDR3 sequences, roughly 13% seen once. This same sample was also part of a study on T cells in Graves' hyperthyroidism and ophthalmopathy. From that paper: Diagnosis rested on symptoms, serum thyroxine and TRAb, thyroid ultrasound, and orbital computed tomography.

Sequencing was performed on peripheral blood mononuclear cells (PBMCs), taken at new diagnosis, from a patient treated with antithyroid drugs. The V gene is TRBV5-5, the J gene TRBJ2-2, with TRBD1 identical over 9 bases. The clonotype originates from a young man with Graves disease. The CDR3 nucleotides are TGTGCCAGCAGCCAAGGACAGGGGATGGGGGCCGGGGAGCTGTTTTTT. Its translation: CASSQGQGMGAGELFF.